Below are 13 T cell receptor beta chains sequenced from a single sample in a study of T cell responses to AZD1222 COVID-19 vaccine. Profiled with immunoSEQ multiplex PCR; TCRdb holds only in-frame clones, not every one. The sample has fewer than 150,000 clones; roughly nine tenths are singletons. The sequenced sample was peripheral blood, obtained 28 days after the second AZD1222 dose. These receptors all come from an adult who received the AZD1222 COVID-19 vaccine.

This clone was seen only a few times. This chain uses TRBV7-9 with TRBJ2-7; D gene uncertain. Germline values: CDR1 SEHNR, CDR2 FQNEAQ (reference sequence). The CDR3 has 12 amino acids. V was clipped by 5 bases and J by 2 bases, with 7 bases between them. CDR3: CASSPMAYEQYF. As DNA, the CDR3 is TGTGCCAGCAGCCCCATGGCCTACGAGCAGTACTTC.

The chain uses TRBV3-1 (or the pseudogene TRBV3-2) and TRBJ1-5; 8 nucleotides agree with TRBD1. With 0 bases clipped from V and 6 bases from J, the junction kept 7 bases outside the gene matches. The CDR3 is made up of 16 amino acids. Germline CDR1 reads LGHDT; CDR2 reads YNNKEL (reference sequence). CDR3: CASSQEGGQGAQPQHF. The CDR3 DNA is TGTGCCAGCAGCCAAGAGGGCGGGCAGGGGGCTCAGCCCCAGCATTTT.

This clone was seen more than once but under ten times. The chain has TRBV5-1 and TRBJ1-1, with D uncertain. The CDR3 loop spans 14 amino acids. V dropped 2 bases and J dropped 1 base, with 9 bases sitting between them. Germline V gives CDR1 SGHRS, CDR2 YFSETQ. CDR3 bases: TGCGCCAGCAGCTTTGCGCAGGCGAACACTGAAGCTTTCTTT. It encodes CASSFAQANTEAFF.

The J gene is TRBJ1-2, the V gene TRBV19, with D unresolved. CDR3 length equals 10 residues. V lost 7 bases and J lost 4, with 4 bases in between. Germline V lookup: CDR1 LNHDA, CDR2 SQIVND (reference sequence). CDR3 protein: CASNSYGYTF. The CDR3 DNA sequence: TGTGCCAGTAACAGCTATGGCTACACCTTC. Full variable domain (remainder filled in from reference TRBV19 and TRBJ1-2): DGGITQSPKYLFRKEGQNVTLSCEQNLNHDAMYWYRQDPGQGLRLIYYSQIVNDFQKGDIAEGYSVSREKKESFPLTVTSAQKNPTAFYLCASNSYGYTFGSGTRLTVV.

The chain carries TRBV24-1 and TRBJ1-2; D is undetermined. The CDR3 is 12 amino acids. CDR1 is KGHDR, CDR2 SFDVKD, per germline. V lost 1 base to trimming and J lost 11 bases, with 10 bases between them. This CDR3 reads CATSDFDGFYTF. In DNA form, the CDR3 reads TGTGCCACCAGTGATTTCGACGGATTTTACACCTTC.

V gene TRBV11-2 combines with J gene TRBJ1-2; D perhaps matches TRBD1 (5 bases). The CDR3 totals 15 residues. V dropped 5 bases and J dropped 4 bases, with 17 bases sitting between them. CDR1 is SGHAT, CDR2 FQNNGV, per germline. CDR3 loop: CASSHPRLGGYGYTF. DNA of the CDR3: TGTGCCAGCAGCCATCCCCGGCTCGGGGGCTATGGCTACACCTTC.

Only one count was recorded for this clone. DNA of the CDR3: TGCGCCAGCAGCCCTGGGGTGGGGCCCTACGAGCAGTACTTC. Protein product: CASSPGVGPYEQYF. The rearrangement joins TRBV4-1 to TRBJ2-7; maybe TRBD1 (5 bases). Germline CDR1 reads MGHRA; CDR2 reads YSYEKL. With 4 bases removed from V and 2 bases from J, the gap between germline ends came to 12 bases. This CDR3 is 14 amino acids long.

The rearrangement uses TRBV19 and TRBJ1-1; tentative D call: TRBD1 (6 bases). V lost 3 bases and J 1 base, leaving 12 bases between the germline ends. Germline V gene data show CDR1 as LNHDA and CDR2 as SQIVND (reference sequence). The CDR3 consists of 15 residues. CDR3 DNA: TGTGCCAGTAGTATGGGGGGGCCGGGGAACACTGAAGCTTTCTTT. Protein sequence: CASSMGGPGNTEAFF.

V usage is TRBV30 and J usage is TRBJ1-1, with D tentatively TRBD1 (5 bases). This CDR3 comprises 13 residues. From germline, CDR1 is GTSNPN and CDR2 SVGIG (reference sequence). The V end was cut by 5 bases, the J end by 11 bases, with 21 bases between. Here the CDR3 DNA reads TGTGCCTGGGATTCCGCGTGGCCTAACAGGGCTTTCTTT. Translation gives CAWDSAWPNRAFF.

The chain combines TRBV29-1 with TRBJ2-5; 11 bases fit TRBD2. There are 15 residues in the CDR3. The germline CDR1 and CDR2 sequences are SQVTM and ANQGSEA. Trimming took 5 bases from V and 5 from J; bases not matched to a gene: 10. CDR3 protein: CSVRTSSGGRETQYF. CDR3 DNA: TGCAGCGTTCGAACTTCTAGCGGGGGGCGGGAGACCCAGTACTTC.

The chain is built from TRBV9 and TRBJ1-2; D is ambiguous. V was trimmed by 3 bases and J by 3 bases, leaving 12 bases between them. The germline V gene has CDR1 SGDLS and CDR2 YYNGEE. This CDR3 is 14 amino acids long. CDR3 in DNA: TGTGCCAGCAGCGCCCCAGACCGGCACTATGGCTACACCTTC. Translating gives CASSAPDRHYGYTF.

The chain combines TRBV18 with TRBJ1-1; D is unclear. The CDR3 has 13 residues. Germline values: CDR1 KGHSH, CDR2 LQKENI. V lost 8 bases and J 4 bases, leaving 14 bases between the germline ends. The CDR3 region has the DNA TGTGCCAGCCCTCGGGTTGAGAGCACTGAAGCTTTCTTT. Its translation is CASPRVESTEAFF.

The J gene is TRBJ2-3, the V gene TRBV14; D not resolved. Germline V gene lookup returns CDR1 SGHDN and CDR2 FVKESK. The V end lost 4 bases, the J end lost 0 bases, and 20 bases lay between the germline ends. This CDR3 region has 18 residues. In nucleotides, the CDR3 is TGTGCCAGCAGCCCCCTACCCTCGGCAGCGCCTAGCACAGATACGCAGTATTTT. This translates into CASSPLPSAAPSTDTQYF.